This T cell receptor (beta chain) emerged from a study of T-cell memory formation after mild COVID-19. For the study at large: TCR clusters mostly belonged to single donors.

TCRdb reprocessed the 5' RACE reads with MiXCR, giving one entry per CDR3 protein. The repertoire holds 530,000 or so distinct CDR3 sequences, with about 18% as singletons. This clonotype was seen a few times. Its antigen is as yet unknown. Unmatched junction bases numbered 11, after V lost 5 bases and J lost 5 bases. CDR3 length equals 16 residues. Study observations and caveats: The study found contracting CD4+ clones mainly in CM and EM and contracting CD8+ clones in EMRA. Later expanders leaned CD4+, whereas day 15 to 85 contracting clones were balanced CD4/CD8. Proof of SARS-CoV-2 specificity was absent for the second-wave clones that crested on day 37.

The rearrangement links TRBV12-3 or TRBV12-4 to TRBJ1-1; the match to TRBD1 covers 10 bases. The receptor was isolated from an adult woman who had mild COVID-19 (a few samples of this study predate the infection). Cell type and time point are not known. The sequenced sample consisted of PBMCs or a T cell subset sorted from them (not recorded which). The DNA of the CDR3 is TGTGCCAGCAGTCCACGTCGGACAGGGGGATGGACTGAAGCTTTCTTT. Amino acid sequence: CASSPRRTGGWTEAFF.